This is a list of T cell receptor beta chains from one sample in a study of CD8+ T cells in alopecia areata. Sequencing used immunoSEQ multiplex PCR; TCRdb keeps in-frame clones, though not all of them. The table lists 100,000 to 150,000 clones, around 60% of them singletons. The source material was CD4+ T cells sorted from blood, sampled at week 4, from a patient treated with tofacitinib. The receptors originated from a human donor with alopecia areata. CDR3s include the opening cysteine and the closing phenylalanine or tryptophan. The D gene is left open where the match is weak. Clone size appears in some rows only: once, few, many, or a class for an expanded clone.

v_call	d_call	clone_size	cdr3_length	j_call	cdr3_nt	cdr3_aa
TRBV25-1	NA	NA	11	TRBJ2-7	TGTGCCAGCAGGACCTTCTACGAGCAGTACTTC	CASRTFYEQYF
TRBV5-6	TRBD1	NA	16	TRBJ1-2	TGTGCCAGCGTCAGCTTCGGGGGACAGCATGACTATGGCTACACCTTC	CASVSFGGQHDYGYTF
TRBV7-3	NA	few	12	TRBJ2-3	TGTGCCAGCAGCTCCCCGGGAGATACGCAGTATTTT	CASSSPGDTQYF
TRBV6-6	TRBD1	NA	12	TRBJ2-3	TGTGCCAGCGGATTACAGGGGGCTACGCAGTATTTT	CASGLQGATQYF
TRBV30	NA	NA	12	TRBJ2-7	TGTGCCTGGAGTGTATTAGGGGACGAGCAGTACTTC	CAWSVLGDEQYF
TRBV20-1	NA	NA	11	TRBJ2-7	TGCAGTGCCATCCGATCCTACGAGCAGTACTTC	CSAIRSYEQYF
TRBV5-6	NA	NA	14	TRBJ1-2	TGTGCCAGCAGGGGGTGGGGAGAGGACTATGGCTACACCTTC	CASRGWGEDYGYTF
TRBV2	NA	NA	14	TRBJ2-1	TGTGCCAGCAGCGTAGCCAGCTCCTACAATGAGCAGTTCTTC	CASSVASSYNEQFF
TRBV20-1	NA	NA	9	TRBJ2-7	TGCAGTGCTAGACACGAGCAGTACTTC	CSARHEQYF
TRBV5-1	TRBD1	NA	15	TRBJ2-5	TGCGCCAGCAGCTTGGGGACAGGGGGCGAAGAGACCCAGTACTTC	CASSLGTGGEETQYF
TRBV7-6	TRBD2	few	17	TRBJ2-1	TGTGCCAGCAGCTTAGAGGCTAGCGGGAGGATGTACAATGAGCAGTTCTTC	CASSLEASGRMYNEQFF
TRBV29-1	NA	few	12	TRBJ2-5	TGCAGCGTTCGGGCTAGCGAGGAGACCCAGTACTTC	CSVRASEETQYF
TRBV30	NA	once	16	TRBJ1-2	TGTGCCTGGAGTGGACACGTGGGGCCCCAGCTTGGCGGCTACACCTTC	CAWSGHVGPQLGGYTF
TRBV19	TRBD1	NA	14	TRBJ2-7	TGTGCCAGTAGAGCAACAGGGGGCTCCTACGAGCAGTACTTC	CASRATGGSYEQYF
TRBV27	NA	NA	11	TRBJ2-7	TGTGCCAGGTCCCCAATATACGAGCAGTACTTC	CARSPIYEQYF
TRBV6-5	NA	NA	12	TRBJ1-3	TGTGCCAGCAGCCCTGGGGCAAACACCATATATTTT	CASSPGANTIYF
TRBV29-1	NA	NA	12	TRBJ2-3	TGCAGCGTTGAAGATCCGAATTATACGCAGTATTTT	CSVEDPNYTQYF
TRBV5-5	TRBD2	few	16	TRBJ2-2	TGTGCCAGCAGCCCGGGACTAGCGGGAGAAACCGGGGAGCTGTTTTTT	CASSPGLAGETGELFF
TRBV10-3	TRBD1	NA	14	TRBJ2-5	TGTGCCATTAGTATGAGGGGGCCGCTGGAGACCCAGTACTTC	CAISMRGPLETQYF
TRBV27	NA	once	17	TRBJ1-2	TGTGCCAGCAGTTTTTTAGTCGGGAGTAGACGTAACTATGGCTACACCTTC	CASSFLVGSRRNYGYTF
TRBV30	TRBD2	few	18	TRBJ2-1	TGTGCCTGGAGTCATAGCGGGAGTGCGTCTTTGGTGATCCGTGAGCAGTTCTTC	CAWSHSGSASLVIREQFF
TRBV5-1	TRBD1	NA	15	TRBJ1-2	TGCGCCAGCAGCCTCAGCGAGGGGGCGGTCTATGGCTACACCTTC	CASSLSEGAVYGYTF
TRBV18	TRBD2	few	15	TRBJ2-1	TGTGCCAGCTCTTTGACTAGCGGGAAGGTATATGAGCAGTTCTTC	CASSLTSGKVYEQFF
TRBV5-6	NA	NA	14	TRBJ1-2	TGTGCCAGCAGCTTGGCGGCAATTAACTATGGCTACACCTTC	CASSLAAINYGYTF
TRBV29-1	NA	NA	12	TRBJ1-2	TGCAGCGTCCTTCGGGGGAACTATGGCTACACCTTC	CSVLRGNYGYTF
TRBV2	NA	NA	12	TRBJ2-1	TGTGCCAGCCGCCCGCGGTACAATGAGCAGTTCTTC	CASRPRYNEQFF